A selection of T cell receptor beta chains follows, all from one sample in a study of T-cell memory formation after mild COVID-19. TCRdb ran MiXCR on the 5' RACE reads and lists one entry per CDR3 protein. Of about 280,000 distinct CDR3 sequences detected, 7% to 10% appear once; the ten largest clones hold 22%. Sequencing was performed on PBMCs or a T cell subset sorted from them (not recorded which). The receptors were gathered from a man aged 18 to 30 who had mild COVID-19 (a few samples of this study predate the infection). Cell type and time point are not known. CDR3s include the opening cysteine and the closing phenylalanine or tryptophan. The D gene is left open where the match is weak. For some rows the clone size is stated as once, few or many, or as a class when expanded; others skip it.

v_gene	d_gene	j_gene	abundance	CDR3nt	CDR3aa
TRBV7-2	.	TRBJ2-3	few	TGTGCCAGCAGCTTTTACGGGACTAGCACAGATACGCAGTATTTT	CASSFYGTSTDTQYF
TRBV20-1	.	TRBJ1-2	.	TGCAGTGCTAGATCGGGATCACAAACTAACTATGGCTACACCTTC	CSARSGSQTNYGYTF
TRBV3-1	.	TRBJ2-1	.	TGTGCCAGCAGTCCTAGGGAACGGGATGAGCAGTTCTTC	CASSPRERDEQFF
TRBV5-5	TRBD1	TRBJ1-1	.	TGTGCCAGCAGCCTAGGGACAGGGGGCGTACCGAACAGGGAAGCTTTCTTT	CASSLGTGGVPNREAFF
TRBV5-1	.	TRBJ2-3	.	TGCGCCAGCAGCCTACTGGACACACGCACAGATACGCAGTATTTT	CASSLLDTRTDTQYF
TRBV12-3/TRBV12-4	TRBD1	TRBJ1-2	few	TGTGCCAGCAGTCCTACAGGGGAGGACGGCTACACCTTC	CASSPTGEDGYTF
TRBV27	TRBD1	TRBJ1-5	many	TGTGCCAGCAGTTTACAGGGGGCACAGCCCCAGCATTTT	CASSLQGAQPQHF
TRBV7-2	TRBD1	TRBJ1-4	few	TGTGCCAGCAGCTCAACAGGGGGTGAAAAACTGTTTTTT	CASSSTGGEKLFF
TRBV11-2	.	TRBJ2-3	.	TGTGCCAGCAGTTCAATTTCCGGCACAGATACGCAGTATTTT	CASSSISGTDTQYF
TRBV19	.	TRBJ2-7	.	TGTGCCAGTAGTATATCGCAGGGCTACGAGCAGTACTTC	CASSISQGYEQYF
TRBV10-3	.	TRBJ2-7	.	TGTGCCATCAGTTCCAGGGGGGAAGTCTACGAGCAGTACTTC	CAISSRGEVYEQYF
TRBV6-2/TRBV6-3	TRBD2	TRBJ2-3	many	TGTGCCAGCAGGATAGCGGGGGGCACAGATACGCAGTATTTT	CASRIAGGTDTQYF
TRBV11-2	TRBD2	TRBJ2-1	.	TGTGCCAGCAGCTTGGGAGGGGCCGCCTACAATGAGCAGTTCTTC	CASSLGGAAYNEQFF
TRBV20-1	.	TRBJ1-2	few	TGCAGTGCTGGCGGGACGCTCGGCTACACCTTC	CSAGGTLGYTF
TRBV6-6	TRBD1	TRBJ2-1	many	TGTGCCAGCAGAAACGGACAGGGAACTTACAATGAGCAGTTCTTC	CASRNGQGTYNEQFF
TRBV20-1	TRBD1	TRBJ1-2	few	TGCAGTGCTAGAGGCTCAGGGGGCGGTGGCTACACCTTC	CSARGSGGGGYTF
TRBV4-1	TRBD1	TRBJ1-2	.	TGCGCCAGCAGCTTAGGACAGGGGCCGGTTCTTAGGGGCTACACCTTC	CASSLGQGPVLRGYTF
TRBV5-1	.	TRBJ1-1	few	TGCGCCAGCAGCTTGGAGCCGATAAACACTGAAGCTTTCTTT	CASSLEPINTEAFF
TRBV7-2	TRBD1	TRBJ1-4	.	TGTGCCAGCAGCTTCACAGGGGTGGAGGAAAAACTGTTTTTT	CASSFTGVEEKLFF
TRBV5-1	TRBD1	TRBJ1-2	.	TGCGCCAGCTATGAAGAGGGGGCGCGTGTCTATGGCTACACCTTC	CASYEEGARVYGYTF
TRBV4-3	TRBD1	TRBJ2-5	many	TGCGCCAGCAGCCGGGACAGGGGAGATGGGACCCAGTACTTC	CASSRDRGDGTQYF
TRBV7-9	.	TRBJ2-5	few	TGTGCCAGCAGCCCTTTCTTTGTCCCGGGGCAAGAGACCCAGTACTTC	CASSPFFVPGQETQYF
TRBV12-3/TRBV12-4	.	TRBJ2-7	.	TGTGCCAGCAGTTTAGGGGAAGCCCGAACCTACGAGCAGTACTTC	CASSLGEARTYEQYF
TRBV20-1	.	TRBJ1-2	.	TGCAGTGCTAGAGATGACGGGGAAGGCTACACCTTC	CSARDDGEGYTF
TRBV5-6	.	TRBJ2-7	few	TGTGCCAGCAGCCTAATCCGGAACTTTGGGGTAGAGCAGTACTTC	CASSLIRNFGVEQYF
TRBV7-3	.	TRBJ2-3	few	TGTGCCAGCAGCTTCGGACAGCTCACAGATACGCAGTATTTT	CASSFGQLTDTQYF